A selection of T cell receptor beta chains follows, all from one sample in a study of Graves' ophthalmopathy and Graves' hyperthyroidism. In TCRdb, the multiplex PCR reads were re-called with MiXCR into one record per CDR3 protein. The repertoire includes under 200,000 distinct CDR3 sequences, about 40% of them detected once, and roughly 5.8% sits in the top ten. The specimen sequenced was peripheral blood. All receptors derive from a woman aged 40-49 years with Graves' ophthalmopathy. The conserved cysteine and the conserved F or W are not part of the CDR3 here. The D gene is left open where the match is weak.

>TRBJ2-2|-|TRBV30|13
AWSVGGYTTGELF
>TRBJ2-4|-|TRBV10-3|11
AISDRPKNIQY
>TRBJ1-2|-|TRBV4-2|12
ASSQDPGSYGYT
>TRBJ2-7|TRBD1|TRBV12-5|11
ASGPGTGDEQY
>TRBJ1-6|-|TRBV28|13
ASSLNGGVNSPLH
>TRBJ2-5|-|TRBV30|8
AWSRETQY
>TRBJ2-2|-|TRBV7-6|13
ATSGPDIGTGELF
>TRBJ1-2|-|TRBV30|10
AFGHTNYGYT
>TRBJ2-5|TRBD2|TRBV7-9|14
ASSRGLAGHGETQY
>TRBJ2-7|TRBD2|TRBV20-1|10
SATRTSREQY
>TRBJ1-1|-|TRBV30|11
AWKMRENTEAF
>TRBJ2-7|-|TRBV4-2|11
ASSQDLGFEQY
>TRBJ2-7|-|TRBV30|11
AWSSGGGGEQY
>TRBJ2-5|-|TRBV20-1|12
SASRGRPGETQY
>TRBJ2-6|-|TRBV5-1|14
ASSLASGSGANVLT
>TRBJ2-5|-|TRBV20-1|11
SARVLGLETQY
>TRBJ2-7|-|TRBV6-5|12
ASSTRGSSYEQY
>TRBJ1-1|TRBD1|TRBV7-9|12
ASSLGRQGRGAF
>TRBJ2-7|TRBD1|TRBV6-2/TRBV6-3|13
ASRTTGTGYYEQY
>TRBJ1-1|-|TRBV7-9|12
ASSPTPLNTEAF
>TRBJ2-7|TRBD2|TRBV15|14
ATSRSGTGGSYEQY
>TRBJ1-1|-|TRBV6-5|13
ASSNRQAGWTEAF
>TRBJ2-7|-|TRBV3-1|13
ASSRKDEGTYEQY
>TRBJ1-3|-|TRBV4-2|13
ASSRGGDSGNTIY
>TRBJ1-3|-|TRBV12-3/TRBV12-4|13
ASSLDRDSGNTIY
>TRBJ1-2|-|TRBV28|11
ASSFPPGGGYT
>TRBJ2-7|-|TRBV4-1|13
ASSHQRWSSYEQY
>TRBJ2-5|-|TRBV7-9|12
ASSSDTLQETQY
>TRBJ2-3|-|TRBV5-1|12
ASGKGTITDTQY
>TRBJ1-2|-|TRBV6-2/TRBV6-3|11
ASSFPGFYGYT
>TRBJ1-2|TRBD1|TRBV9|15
ASSTKPGQGTAYGYT
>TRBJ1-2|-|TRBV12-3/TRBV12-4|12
ASSPLGQLYGYT
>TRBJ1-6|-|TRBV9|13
ASSAQTGVNSPLH
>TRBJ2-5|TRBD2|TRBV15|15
ATSRPRDYRIQETQY
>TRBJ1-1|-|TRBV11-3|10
ASSLDRTEAF
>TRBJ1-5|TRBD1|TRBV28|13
ASSPGDRVNQPQH
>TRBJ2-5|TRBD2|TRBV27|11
ASRKSGERTQY
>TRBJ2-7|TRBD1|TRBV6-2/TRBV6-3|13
ASSPGQGWWNEQY
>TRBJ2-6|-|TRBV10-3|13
AISETEGGANVLT
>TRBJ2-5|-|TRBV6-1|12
ASSELGSKETQY
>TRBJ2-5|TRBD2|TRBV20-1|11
SASGGAGETQY
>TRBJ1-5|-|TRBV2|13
ASSEEAGTSQPQH
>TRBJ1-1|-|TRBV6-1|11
ASRVRMNTEAF
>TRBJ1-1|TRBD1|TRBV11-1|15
ASSPRGNRGVNTEAF
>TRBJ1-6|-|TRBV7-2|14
ASSPRGGGNNSPLH
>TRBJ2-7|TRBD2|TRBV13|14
ASSTATSGRSYEQY
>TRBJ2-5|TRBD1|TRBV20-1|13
SARDSGTGAETQY
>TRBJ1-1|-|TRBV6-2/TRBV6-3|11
ASRSTTGTEAF
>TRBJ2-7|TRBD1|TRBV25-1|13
ASSVSGTVPYEQY
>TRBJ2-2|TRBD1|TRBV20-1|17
SAREFAATGGQNTGELF
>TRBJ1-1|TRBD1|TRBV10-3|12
AISPQGGVTEAF
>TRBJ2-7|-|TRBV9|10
ASSRRDDEQY
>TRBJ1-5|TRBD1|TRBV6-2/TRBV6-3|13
ASSTPTGFNQPQH
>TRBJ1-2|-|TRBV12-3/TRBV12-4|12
ASSLRMRNYGYT
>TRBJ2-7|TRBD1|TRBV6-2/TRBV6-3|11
ASGDRGWYEQY
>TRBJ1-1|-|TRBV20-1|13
SASPGSGMNTEAF
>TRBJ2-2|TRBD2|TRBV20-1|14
SARPMGLAGAGELF